These 6 T cell receptor beta chains originate from one sample sequenced in a study of cytomegalovirus exposure and HLA in healthy donors. The PCR used 60 Vbeta and 13 Jbeta primers. The table came from immunoSEQ multiplex PCR; TCRdb's copy has only in-frame clones and leaves some out. The repertoire holds fewer than 150,000 clones, with around 74% as singletons. Input material: PBMCs. These receptor sequences come from a woman aged 50 to 60 in good health and CMV-seropositive.

About this clone itself: The junction departs from germline at one end; a sequencing error may be responsible. The V and J genes are TRBV7-9 and TRBJ2-2; unclear D gene. Germline V gene data show CDR1 as SEHNR and CDR2 as FQNEAQ (reference sequence). The CDR3 extends over 12 amino acids. The CDR3 DNA reads as TGTTCCAGCCATGCTCGGTTCGGGGAGCTGTTTTTT. Translation: CSSHARFGELFF.

This clone was seen only a few times. The gene calls are TRBV6-5 and TRBJ1-2; 8 bases fit TRBD1. This CDR3 comprises 13 residues. V gave up 5 bases and J gave up 4 bases; unmatched junction bases: 3. Looked up from germline, CDR1 is MNHEY and CDR2 is SVGAGI. This CDR3 is CASSRTGSYGYTF. The CDR3 DNA reads as TGTGCCAGCAGTAGGACAGGGAGCTATGGCTACACCTTC.

The chain recombines TRBV4-2 with TRBJ2-1, with TRBD1 as a possible D gene (6 bases). The germline V and J ends were trimmed by 1 base and 5 bases, with 12 bases remaining between them. Germline loops: CDR1 LGHNA, CDR2 YNFKEQ. The CDR3 is made up of 15 amino acids. CDR3 DNA: TGTGCCAGCAGCCAAGGGGGGCTTTCAGACAATGAGCAGTTCTTC. Translation gives CASSQGGLSDNEQFF.

Only one count was recorded for this clone. V gene TRBV7-9 combines with J gene TRBJ2-3; possibly TRBD2 for D (6 bases). From germline, CDR1 is SEHNR and CDR2 FQNEAQ (reference sequence). With 5 bases removed from V and 6 bases from J, the gap between germline ends came to 18 bases. The CDR3 has 15 residues. In DNA, the CDR3 is TGTGCCAGCAGCCCTCTTACGGGGGTTGTGGATACGCAGTATTTT. Its protein product is CASSPLTGVVDTQYF. The full variable domain, its missing parts supplied by reference TRBV7-9 and TRBJ2-3, is DTGVSQNPRHKITKRGQNVTFRCDPISEHNRLYWYRQTLGQGPEFLTYFQNEAQLEKSRLLSDRFSAERPKGSFSTLEIQRTEQGDSAMYLCASSPLTGVVDTQYFGPGTRLTVL.

This chain connects TRBV6-5 to TRBJ1-2; a possible D gene is TRBD1 (5 bases). CDR3 size: 13 residues. Germline V gives CDR1 MNHEY, CDR2 SVGAGI. The V end was cut by 11 bases, the J end by 7 bases, with 20 bases between. As DNA, the CDR3 is TGTGCCGTACAACCGACGGATCAGGGTGGCTACACCTTC. Amino acid sequence: CAVQPTDQGGYTF.

V gene TRBV5-4 combines with J gene TRBJ2-5; possible D gene TRBD2, 7 bases. The germline gives CDR1 SGHNT, CDR2 YYREEE (reference sequence). The V end lost 1 base, the J end lost 4 bases, and 11 bases lay between the germline ends. The CDR3 is made up of 14 amino acids. Written as DNA, the CDR3 is TGTGCCAGCAGCTTGCGGGGGGCCCCAGAGACCCAGTACTTC. Its translation is CASSLRGAPETQYF.